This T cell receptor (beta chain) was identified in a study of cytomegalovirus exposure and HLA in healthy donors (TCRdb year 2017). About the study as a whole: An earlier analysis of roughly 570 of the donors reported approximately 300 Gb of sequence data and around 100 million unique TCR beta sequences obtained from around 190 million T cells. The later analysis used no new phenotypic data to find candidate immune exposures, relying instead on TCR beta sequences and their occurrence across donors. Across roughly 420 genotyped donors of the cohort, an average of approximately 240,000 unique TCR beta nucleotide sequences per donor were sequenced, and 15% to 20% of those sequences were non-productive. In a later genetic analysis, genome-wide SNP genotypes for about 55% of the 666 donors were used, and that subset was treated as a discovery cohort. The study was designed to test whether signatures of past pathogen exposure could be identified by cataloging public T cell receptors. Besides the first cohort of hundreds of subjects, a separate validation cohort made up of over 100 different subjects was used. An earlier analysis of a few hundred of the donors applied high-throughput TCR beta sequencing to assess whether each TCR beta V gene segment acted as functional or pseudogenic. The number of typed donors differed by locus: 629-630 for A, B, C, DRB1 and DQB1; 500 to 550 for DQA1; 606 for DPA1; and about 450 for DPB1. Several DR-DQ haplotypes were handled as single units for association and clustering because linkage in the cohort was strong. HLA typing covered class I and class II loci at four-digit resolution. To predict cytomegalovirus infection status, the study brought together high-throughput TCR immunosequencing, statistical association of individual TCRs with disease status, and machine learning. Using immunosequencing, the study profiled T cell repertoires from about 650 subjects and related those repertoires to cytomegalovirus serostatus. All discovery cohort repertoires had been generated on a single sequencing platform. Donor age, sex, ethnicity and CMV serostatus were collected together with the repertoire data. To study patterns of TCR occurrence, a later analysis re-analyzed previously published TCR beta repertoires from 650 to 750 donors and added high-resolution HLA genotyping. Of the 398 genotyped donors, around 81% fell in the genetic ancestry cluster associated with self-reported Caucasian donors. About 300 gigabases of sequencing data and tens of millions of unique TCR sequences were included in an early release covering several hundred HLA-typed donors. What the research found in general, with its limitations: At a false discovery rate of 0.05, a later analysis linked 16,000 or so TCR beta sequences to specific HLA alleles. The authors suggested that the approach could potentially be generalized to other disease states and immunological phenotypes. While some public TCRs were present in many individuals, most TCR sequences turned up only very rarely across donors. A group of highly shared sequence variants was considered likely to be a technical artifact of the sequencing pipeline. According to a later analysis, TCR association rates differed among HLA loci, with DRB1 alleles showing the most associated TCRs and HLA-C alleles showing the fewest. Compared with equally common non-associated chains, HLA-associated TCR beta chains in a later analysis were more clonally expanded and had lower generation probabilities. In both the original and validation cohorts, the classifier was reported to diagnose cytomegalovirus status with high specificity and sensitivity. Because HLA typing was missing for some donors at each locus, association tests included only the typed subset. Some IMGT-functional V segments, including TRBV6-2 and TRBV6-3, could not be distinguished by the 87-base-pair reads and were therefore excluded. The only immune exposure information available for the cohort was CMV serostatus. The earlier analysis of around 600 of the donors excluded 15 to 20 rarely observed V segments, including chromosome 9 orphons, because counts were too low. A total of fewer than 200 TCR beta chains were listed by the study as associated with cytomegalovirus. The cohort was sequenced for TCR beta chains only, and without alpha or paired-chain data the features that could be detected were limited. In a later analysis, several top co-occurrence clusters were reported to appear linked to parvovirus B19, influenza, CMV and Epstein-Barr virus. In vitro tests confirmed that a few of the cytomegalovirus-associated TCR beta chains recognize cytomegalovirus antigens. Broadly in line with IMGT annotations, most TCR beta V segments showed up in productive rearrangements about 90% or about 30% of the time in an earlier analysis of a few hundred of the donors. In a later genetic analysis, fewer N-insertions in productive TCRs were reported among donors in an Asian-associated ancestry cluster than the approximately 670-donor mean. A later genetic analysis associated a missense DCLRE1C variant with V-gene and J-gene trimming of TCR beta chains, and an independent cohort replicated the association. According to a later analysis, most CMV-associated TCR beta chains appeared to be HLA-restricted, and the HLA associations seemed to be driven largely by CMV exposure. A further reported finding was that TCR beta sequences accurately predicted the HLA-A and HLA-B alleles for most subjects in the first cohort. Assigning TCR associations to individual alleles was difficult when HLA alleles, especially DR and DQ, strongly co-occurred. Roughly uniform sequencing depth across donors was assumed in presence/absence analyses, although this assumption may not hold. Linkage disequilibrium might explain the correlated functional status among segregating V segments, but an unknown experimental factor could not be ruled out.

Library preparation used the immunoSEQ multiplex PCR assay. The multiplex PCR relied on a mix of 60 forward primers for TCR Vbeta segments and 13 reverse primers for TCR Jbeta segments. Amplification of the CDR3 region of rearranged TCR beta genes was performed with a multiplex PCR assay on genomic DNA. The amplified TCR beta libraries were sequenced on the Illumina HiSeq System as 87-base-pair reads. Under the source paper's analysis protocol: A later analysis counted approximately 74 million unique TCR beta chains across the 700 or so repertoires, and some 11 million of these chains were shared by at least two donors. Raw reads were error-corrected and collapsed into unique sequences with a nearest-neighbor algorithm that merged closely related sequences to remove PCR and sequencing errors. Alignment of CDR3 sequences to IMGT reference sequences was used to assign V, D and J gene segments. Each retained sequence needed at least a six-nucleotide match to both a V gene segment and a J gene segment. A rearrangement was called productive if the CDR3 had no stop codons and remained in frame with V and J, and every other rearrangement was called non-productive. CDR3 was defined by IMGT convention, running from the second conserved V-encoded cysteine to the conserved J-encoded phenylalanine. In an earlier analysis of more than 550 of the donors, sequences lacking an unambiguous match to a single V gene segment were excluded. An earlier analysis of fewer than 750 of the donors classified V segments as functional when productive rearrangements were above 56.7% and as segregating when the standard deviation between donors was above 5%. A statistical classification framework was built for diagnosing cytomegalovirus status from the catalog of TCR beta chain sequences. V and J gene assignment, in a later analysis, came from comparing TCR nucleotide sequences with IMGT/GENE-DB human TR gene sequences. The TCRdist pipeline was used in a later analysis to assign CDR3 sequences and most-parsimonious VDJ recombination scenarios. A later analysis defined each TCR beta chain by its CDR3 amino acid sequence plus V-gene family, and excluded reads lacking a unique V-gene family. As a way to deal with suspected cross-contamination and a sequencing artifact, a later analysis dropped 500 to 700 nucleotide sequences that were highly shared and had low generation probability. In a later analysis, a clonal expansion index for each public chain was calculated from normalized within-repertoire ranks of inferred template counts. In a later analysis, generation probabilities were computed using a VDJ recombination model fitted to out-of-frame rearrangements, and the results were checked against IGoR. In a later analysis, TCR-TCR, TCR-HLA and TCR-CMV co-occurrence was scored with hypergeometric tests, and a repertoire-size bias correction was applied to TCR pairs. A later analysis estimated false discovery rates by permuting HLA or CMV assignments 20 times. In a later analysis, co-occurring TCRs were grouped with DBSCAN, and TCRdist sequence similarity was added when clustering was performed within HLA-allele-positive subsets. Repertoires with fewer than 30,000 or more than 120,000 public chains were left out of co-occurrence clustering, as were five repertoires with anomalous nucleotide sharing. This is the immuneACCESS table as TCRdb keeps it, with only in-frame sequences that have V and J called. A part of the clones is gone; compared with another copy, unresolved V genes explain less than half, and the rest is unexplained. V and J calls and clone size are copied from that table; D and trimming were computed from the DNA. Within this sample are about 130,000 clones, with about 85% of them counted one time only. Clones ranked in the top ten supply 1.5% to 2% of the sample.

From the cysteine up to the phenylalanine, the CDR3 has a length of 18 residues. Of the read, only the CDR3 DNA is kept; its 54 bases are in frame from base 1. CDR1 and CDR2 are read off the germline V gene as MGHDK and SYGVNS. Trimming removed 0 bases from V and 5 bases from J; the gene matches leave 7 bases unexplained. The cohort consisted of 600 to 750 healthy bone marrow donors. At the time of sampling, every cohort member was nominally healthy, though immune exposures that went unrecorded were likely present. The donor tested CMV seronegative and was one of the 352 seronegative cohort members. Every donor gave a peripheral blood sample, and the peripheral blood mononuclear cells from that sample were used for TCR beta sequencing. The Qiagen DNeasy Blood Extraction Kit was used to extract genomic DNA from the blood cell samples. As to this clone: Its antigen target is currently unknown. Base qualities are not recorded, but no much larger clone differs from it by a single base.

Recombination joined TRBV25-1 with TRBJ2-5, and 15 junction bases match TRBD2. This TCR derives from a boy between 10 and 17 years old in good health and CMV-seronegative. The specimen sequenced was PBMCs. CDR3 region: CASSEYRTSGGAGETQYF. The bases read TGTGCCAGCAGTGAATACAGGACTAGCGGGGGGGCGGGGGAGACCCAGTACTTC.